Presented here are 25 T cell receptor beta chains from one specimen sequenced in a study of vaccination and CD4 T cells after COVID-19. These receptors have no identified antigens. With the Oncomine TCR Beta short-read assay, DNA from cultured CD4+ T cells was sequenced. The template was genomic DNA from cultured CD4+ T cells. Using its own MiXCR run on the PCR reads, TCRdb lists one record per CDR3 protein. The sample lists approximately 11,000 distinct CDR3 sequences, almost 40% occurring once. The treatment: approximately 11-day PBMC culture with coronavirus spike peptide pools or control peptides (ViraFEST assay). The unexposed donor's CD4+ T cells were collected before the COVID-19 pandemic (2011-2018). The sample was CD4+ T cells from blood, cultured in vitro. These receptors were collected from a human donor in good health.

The CDR3 region has the DNA TGTGCCAGCAGCCGCGGGGCATCGGAGACCCAGTACTTC. Its protein product is CASSRGASETQYF. The genes are TRBV7-9 and TRBJ2-5; possibly TRBD2 for D (6 bases). Germline CDR1 is SEHNR and CDR2 is FQNEAQ (reference sequence). The CDR3 runs 13 residues. V was clipped by 5 bases and J by 5 bases, with 12 bases between them.

As DNA, the CDR3 is TGCAGTGCCGGTCGTTCTTTTGGGACGGATAATTCACCCCTCCACTTT. Its translation is CSAGRSFGTDNSPLHF. V usage is TRBV20-1 and J usage is TRBJ1-6, with D possibly being TRBD1 (5 bases). V was cut by 6 bases and J by 5 bases, with 20 bases left in between. Germline V CDR1 and CDR2: DFQATT, SNEGSKA (reference sequence). CDR3 length equals 16 residues.

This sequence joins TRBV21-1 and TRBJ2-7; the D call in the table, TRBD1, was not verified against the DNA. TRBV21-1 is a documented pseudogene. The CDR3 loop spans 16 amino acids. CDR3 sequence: CASSKGGQGRSYEQYF. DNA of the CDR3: TGTGCCAGCAGCAAAGGGGGACAGGGTCGCTCCTACGAGCAGTACTTC.

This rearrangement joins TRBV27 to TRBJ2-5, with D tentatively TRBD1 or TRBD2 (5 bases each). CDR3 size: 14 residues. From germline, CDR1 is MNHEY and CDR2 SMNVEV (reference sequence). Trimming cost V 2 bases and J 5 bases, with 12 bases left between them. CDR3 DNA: TGTGCCAGCAGTTTAAAGTGGGGGTTTGAGACCCAGTACTTC. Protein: CASSLKWGFETQYF.

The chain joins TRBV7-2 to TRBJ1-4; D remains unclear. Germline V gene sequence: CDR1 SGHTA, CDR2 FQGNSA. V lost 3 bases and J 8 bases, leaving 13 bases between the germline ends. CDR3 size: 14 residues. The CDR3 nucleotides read TGTGCCAGCAGCTTCGGCCCTGACGGGGAAAAACTGTTTTTT. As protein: CASSFGPDGEKLFF.

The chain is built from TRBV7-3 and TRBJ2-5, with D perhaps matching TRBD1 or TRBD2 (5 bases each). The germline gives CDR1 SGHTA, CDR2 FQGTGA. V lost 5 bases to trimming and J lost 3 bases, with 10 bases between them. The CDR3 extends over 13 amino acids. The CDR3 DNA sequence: TGTGCCAGCAGCATGACAGCGGAAGAGACCCAGTACTTC. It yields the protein CASSMTAEETQYF.

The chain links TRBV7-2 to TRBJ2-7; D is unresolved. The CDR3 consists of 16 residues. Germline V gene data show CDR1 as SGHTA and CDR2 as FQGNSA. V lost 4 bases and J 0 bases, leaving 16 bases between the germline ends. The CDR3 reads CASSSVVWHHSYEQYF. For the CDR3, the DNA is TGTGCCAGCAGCTCTGTTGTCTGGCACCACTCCTACGAGCAGTACTTC.

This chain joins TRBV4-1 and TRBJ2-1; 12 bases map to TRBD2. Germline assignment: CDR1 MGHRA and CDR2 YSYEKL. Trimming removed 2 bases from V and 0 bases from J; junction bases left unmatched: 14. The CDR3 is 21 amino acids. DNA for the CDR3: TGCGCCAGCAGCCAATCCTTCAATCCTAGCGGGAGGGCTATCTCCTACAATGAGCAGTTCTTC. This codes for CASSQSFNPSGRAISYNEQFF.

CDR3: CASRRQDTQYF. For the CDR3, the DNA is TGTGCCAGCAGAAGACAAGATACGCAGTATTTT. This chain uses TRBV5-6 with TRBJ2-3, with D hard to call. Trimming removed 5 bases from V and 5 bases from J, with 6 bases in between. The CDR3 has 11 residues. Germline CDR1 reads SGHDT; CDR2 reads YYEEEE. The full variable domain, its missing parts supplied by reference TRBV5-6 and TRBJ2-3, is DAGVTQSPTHLIKTRGQQVTLRCSPKSGHDTVSWYQQALGQGPQFIFQYYEEEERQRGNFPDRFSGHQFPNYSSELNVNALLLGDSALYLCASRRQDTQYFGPGTRLTVL.

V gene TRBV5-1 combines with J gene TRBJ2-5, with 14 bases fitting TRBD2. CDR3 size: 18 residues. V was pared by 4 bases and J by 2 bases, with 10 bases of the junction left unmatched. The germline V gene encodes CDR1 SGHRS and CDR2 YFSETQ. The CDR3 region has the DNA TGCGCCAGCAGCCGCGGGACTAGCGGGAGTAACCCTCAAGAGACCCAGTACTTC. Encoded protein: CASSRGTSGSNPQETQYF.

CDR3 in amino acids: CASSPVEGVGGYTF. The CDR3 DNA reads as TGTGCCAGCTCACCAGTGGAAGGGGTGGGCGGCTACACCTTC. The chain is built from TRBV18 and TRBJ1-2, with TRBD1 as a possible D gene (5 bases). The germline gives CDR1 KGHSH, CDR2 LQKENI. This CDR3 spans 14 amino acids. V was clipped by 2 bases and J by 8 bases, with 15 bases between them.

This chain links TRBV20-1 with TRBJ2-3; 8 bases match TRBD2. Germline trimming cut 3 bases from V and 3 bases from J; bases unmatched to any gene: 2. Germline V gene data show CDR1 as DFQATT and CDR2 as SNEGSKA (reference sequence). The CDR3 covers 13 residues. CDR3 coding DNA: TGCAGTGCTAGGAAGCGGGAGACAGATACGCAGTATTTT. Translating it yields CSARKRETDTQYF.

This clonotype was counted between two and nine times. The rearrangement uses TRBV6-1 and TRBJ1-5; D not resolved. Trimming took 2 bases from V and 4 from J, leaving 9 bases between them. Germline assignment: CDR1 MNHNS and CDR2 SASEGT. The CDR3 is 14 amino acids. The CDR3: CASSENSHNQPQHF. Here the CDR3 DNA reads TGTGCCAGCAGTGAAAACAGCCATAATCAGCCCCAGCATTTT.

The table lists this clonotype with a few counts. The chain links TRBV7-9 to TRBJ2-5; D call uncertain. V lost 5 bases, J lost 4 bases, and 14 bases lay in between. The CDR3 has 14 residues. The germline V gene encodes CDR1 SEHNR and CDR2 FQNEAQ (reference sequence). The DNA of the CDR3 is TGTGCCAGCAGCCCTGGGGTGGGCGGAGAGACCCAGTACTTC. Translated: CASSPGVGGETQYF.

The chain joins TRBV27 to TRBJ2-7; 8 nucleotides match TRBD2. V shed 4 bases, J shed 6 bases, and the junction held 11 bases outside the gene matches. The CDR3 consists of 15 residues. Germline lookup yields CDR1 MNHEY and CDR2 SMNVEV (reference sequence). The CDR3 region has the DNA TGTGCCAGCAGTTCACTCCGGGAGGGGTTTCGCGAGCAGTACTTC. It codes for CASSSLREGFREQYF.

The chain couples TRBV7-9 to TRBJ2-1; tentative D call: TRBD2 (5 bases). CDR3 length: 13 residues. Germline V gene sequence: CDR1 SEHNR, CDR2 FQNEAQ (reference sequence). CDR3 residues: CCSASGSYNEQFF. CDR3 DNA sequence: TGTTGTTCGGCAAGCGGTTCCTACAATGAGCAGTTCTTC.

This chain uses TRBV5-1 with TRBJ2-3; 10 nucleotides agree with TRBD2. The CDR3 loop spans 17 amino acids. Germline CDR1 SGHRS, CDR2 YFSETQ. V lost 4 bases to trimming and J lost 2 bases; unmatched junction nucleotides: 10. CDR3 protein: CASSPGLAASLTDTQYF. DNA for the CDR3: TGCGCCAGCAGCCCCGGACTAGCGGCCTCTCTCACAGATACGCAGTATTTT.

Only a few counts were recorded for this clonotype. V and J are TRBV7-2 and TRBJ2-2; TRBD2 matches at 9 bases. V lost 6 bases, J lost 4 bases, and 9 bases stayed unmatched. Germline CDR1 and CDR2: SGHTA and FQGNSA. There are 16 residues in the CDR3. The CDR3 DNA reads TGTGCCAGCAGGCGGCAGCGGGGGGACGGCACCGGGGAGCTGTTTTTT. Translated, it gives CASRRQRGDGTGELFF.

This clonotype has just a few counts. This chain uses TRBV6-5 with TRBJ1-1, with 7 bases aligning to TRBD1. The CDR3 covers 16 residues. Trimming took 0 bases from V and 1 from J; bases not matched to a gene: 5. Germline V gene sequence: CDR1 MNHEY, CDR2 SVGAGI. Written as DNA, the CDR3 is TGTGCCAGCAGTTACTCAAGGACAGGCGGGAACACTGAAGCTTTCTTT. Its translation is CASSYSRTGGNTEAFF.

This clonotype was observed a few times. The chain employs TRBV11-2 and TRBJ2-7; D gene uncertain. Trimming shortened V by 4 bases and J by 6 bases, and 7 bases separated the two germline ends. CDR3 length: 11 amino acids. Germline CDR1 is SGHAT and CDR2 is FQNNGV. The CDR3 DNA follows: TGTGCCAGCAGCTGGTACGGCGAGCAGTACTTC. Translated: CASSWYGEQYF.

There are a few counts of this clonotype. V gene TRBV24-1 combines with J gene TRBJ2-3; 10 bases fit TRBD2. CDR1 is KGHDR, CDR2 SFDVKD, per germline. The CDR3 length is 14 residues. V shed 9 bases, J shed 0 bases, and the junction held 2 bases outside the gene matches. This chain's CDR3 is CATGTSVSTDTQYF. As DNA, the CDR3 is TGTGCCACCGGGACTAGCGTTAGCACAGATACGCAGTATTTT.

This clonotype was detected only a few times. This CDR3 reads CASSVTGTGTFYGYTF. For the CDR3, the DNA is TGTGCCAGCAGTGTGACCGGGACAGGGACCTTCTATGGCTACACCTTC. V gene TRBV2 combines with J gene TRBJ1-2; 9 positions agree with TRBD1. This CDR3 has 16 amino acids. V shed 4 bases and J 4 bases; nucleotides not matched to a gene: 10. Germline V gives CDR1 SNHLY, CDR2 FYNNEI.

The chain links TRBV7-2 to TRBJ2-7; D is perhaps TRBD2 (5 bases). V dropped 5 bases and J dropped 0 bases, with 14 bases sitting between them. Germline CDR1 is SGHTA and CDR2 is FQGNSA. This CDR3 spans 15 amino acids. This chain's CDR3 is CASSLGGSLSYEQYF. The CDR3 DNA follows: TGTGCCAGCAGCCTGGGCGGGTCGCTCTCCTACGAGCAGTACTTC.

CDR3 DNA sequence: TGTGCCAGTGACTCGAACACCGGGGAGCTGTTTTTT. Translated: CASDSNTGELFF. The genes are TRBV6-2 or TRBV6-3 and TRBJ2-2; D remains ambiguous. The germline gives CDR1 MNHEY, CDR2 SVGEGT. With 9 bases removed from V and 0 bases from J, the gap between germline ends came to 5 bases. This CDR3 has 12 amino acids.

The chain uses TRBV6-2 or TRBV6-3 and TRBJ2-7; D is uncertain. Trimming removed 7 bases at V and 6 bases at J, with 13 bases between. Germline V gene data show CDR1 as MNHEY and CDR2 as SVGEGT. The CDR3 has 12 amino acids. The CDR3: CASKRINSEQYF. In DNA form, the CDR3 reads TGTGCCAGCAAGAGAATTAACTCCGAGCAGTACTTC.